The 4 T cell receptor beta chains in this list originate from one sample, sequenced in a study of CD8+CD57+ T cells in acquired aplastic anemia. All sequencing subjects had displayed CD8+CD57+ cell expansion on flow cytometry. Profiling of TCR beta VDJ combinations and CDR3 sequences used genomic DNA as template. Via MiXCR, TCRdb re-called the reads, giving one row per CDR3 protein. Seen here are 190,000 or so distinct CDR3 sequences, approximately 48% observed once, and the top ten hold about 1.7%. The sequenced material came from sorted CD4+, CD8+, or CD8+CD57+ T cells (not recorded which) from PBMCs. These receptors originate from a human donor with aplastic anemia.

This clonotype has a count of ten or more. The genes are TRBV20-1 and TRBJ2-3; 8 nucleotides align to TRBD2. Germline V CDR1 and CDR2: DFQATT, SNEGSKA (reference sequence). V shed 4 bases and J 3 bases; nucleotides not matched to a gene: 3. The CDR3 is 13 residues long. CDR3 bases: TGCAGTGCTATTCGGGGGGGGACAGATACGCAGTATTTT. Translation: CSAIRGGTDTQYF.

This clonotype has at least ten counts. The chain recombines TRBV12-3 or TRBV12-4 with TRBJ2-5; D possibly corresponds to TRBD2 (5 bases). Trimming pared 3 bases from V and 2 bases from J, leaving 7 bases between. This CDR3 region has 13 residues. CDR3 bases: TGTGCCAGCAGTTTGAGGGTTCAAGAGACCCAGTACTTC. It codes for CASSLRVQETQYF.

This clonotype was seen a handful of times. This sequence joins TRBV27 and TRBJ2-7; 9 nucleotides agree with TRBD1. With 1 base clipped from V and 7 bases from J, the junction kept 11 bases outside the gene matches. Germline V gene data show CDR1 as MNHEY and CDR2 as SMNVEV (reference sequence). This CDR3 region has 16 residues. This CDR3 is CASSLYITGGPGEQYF. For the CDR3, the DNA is TGTGCCAGCAGTTTATATATAACAGGGGGCCCAGGGGAGCAGTACTTC.

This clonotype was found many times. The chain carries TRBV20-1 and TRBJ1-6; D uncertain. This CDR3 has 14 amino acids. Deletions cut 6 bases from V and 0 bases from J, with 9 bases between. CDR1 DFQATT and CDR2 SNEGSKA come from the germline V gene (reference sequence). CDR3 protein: CSAPPGSYNSPLHF. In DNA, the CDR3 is TGCAGTGCCCCGCCAGGCTCCTATAATTCACCCCTCCACTTT.